This T cell receptor (beta chain) was documented in a study of T-cell memory formation after mild COVID-19. There are 17 residues in the CDR3. Germline loops: CDR1 DFQATT, CDR2 SNEGSKA (reference sequence). The V and J ends lost 3 bases and 0 bases respectively, with 15 bases between them. TCRdb reprocessed the 5' RACE reads with MiXCR, giving one entry per CDR3 protein. There are 550,000 to 700,000 distinct CDR3 sequences in the sample; approximately 19% occur only once, and around 11% lies in the top ten. This clonotype was seen many times. This chain uses TRBV20-1 with TRBJ2-6, with a weak D call TRBD1 (6 bases). The origin of this receptor is an adult woman who had mild COVID-19 (a few samples of this study predate the infection). Cell type and time point are not known. The sequencing sample was made of PBMCs or a T cell subset sorted from them (not recorded which). For the CDR3, the DNA is TGCAGTGCTAGCCCGGGACACTCATCCTCTGGGGCCAACGTCCTGACTTTC. Amino acid sequence: CSASPGHSSSGANVLTF.